This T cell receptor beta chain appears in the sequencing data of a study of blood T cells in healthy people across ages. General study findings and limits: Total diversity from one million sequenced T cells was likely underestimated.

The donors, all healthy, were Caucasians living in Russia, aged roughly 6 to 95. With a J-beta primer mix and a sample-barcoded 5' primer, a second PCR ran roughly 6 to 12 cycles. TCRdb processed the 5' RACE reads anew with MiXCR; each CDR3 protein has one entry. The sample lists 1.4 million or so distinct CDR3 sequences, approximately 42% occurring once. A word on this clonotype: What it recognizes is unknown.

The CDR3 covers 16 residues. V lost 4 bases, J lost 1 base, and 15 bases lay in between. From germline, CDR1 is SGHRS and CDR2 YFSETQ. The J gene is TRBJ2-1, the V gene TRBV5-1; the D gene is possibly TRBD2 (6 bases). This TCR was recovered from a woman younger than 30 in good health. Sequencing was done on a sample of blood. DNA of the CDR3: TGCGCCAGCAGCCCCGGGGGAAAGGTGTCCTACAATGAGCAGTTCTTC. Translation gives CASSPGGKVSYNEQFF. The full variable domain, completed using reference TRBV5-1 and TRBJ2-1, is KAGVTQTPRYLIKTRGQQVTLSCSPISGHRSVSWYQQTPGQGLQFLFEYFSETQRNKGNFPGRFSGRQFSNSRSEMNVSTLELGDSALYLCASSPGGKVSYNEQFFGPGTRLTVL.